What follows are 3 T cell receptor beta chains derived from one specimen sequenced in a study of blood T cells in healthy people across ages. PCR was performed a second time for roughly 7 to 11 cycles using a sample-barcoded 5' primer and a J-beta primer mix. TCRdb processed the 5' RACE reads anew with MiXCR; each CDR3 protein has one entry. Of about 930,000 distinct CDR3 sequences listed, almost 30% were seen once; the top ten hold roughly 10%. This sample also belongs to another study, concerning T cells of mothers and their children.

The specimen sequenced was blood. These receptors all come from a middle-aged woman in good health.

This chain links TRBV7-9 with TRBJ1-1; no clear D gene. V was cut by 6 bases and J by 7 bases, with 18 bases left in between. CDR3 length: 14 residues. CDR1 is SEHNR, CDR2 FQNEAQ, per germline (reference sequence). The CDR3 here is CASSSDGPPVEAFF. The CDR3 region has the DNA TGTGCCAGCAGTAGCGACGGACCCCCAGTTGAAGCTTTCTTT.

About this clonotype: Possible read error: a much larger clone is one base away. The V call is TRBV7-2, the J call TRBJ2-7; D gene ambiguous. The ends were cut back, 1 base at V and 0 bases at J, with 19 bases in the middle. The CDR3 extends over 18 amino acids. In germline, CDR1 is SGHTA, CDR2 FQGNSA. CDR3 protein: CASSLGPSPRKISYEQYF. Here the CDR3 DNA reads TGTGCCAGCAGCTTAGGGCCATCTCCCAGGAAGATCTCCTACGAGCAGTACTTC. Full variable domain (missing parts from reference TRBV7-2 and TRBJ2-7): GAGVSQSPSNKVTEKGKDVELRCDPISGHTALYWYRQSLGQGLEFLIYFQGNSAPDKSGLPSDRFSAERTGGSVSTLTIQRTQQEDSAVYLCASSLGPSPRKISYEQYFGPGTRLTVT.

In DNA, the CDR3 is TGCAGCGTGGGAACCGGGACCATCACTTACAATGAGCAGTTCTTC. It translates to CSVGTGTITYNEQFF. The rearrangement joins TRBV29-1 to TRBJ2-1; D tentatively fits TRBD1 or TRBD2 (5 bases each). CDR3 length equals 15 residues. Germline V gene sequence: CDR1 SQVTM, CDR2 ANQGSEA. With 6 bases removed from V and 4 bases from J, the gap between germline ends came to 19 bases.